This T cell receptor (beta chain) was captured by sequencing in a study of patients and donors after allogeneic stem cell transplantation. TCRdb re-analysed the RT-PCR reads in MiXCR, keeping a single row per CDR3 protein. The sample has over 150,000 distinct CDR3 sequences, 25% to 35% seen once. The CDR3 has 14 residues. Germline lookup yields CDR1 KGHSH and CDR2 LQKENI. V trimming: 5 bases; J trimming: 7 bases; junction bases outside the gene matches: 6. The sequenced material came from blood, either unsorted or a sorted T cell fraction (not recorded which). The chain joins TRBV18 to TRBJ2-1; TRBD2 aligns across 9 bases. The TCR originated in a human donor who was either an allogeneic HSCT recipient or a stem cell or donor lymphocyte infusion donor (not recorded which). It is not recorded whose cells these are; they may come from a transplant donor. The CDR3 loop is CASSFSGSKNEQFF. The CDR3 nucleotides read TGTGCCAGCTCATTTAGCGGGAGTAAGAATGAGCAGTTCTTC.